Below, 10 T cell receptor beta chains from the same sample are listed, as sequenced in a study of shared clonotypes between healthy human individuals. Repertoires were generated with immunoSEQ multiplex PCR, while TCRdb's copy carries only in-frame clones and drops some. Counted here are millions of clones, approximately 95% occurring once; the ten biggest clones make up under 0.15%. The source material was naive CD4+ T cells sorted from blood. The subset here: CD45RA+ positively selected. All receptors come from a man between 18 and 35 years old in good health.

This sequence joins TRBV5-5 and TRBJ1-2, with D hard to call. The CDR3 is made up of 13 amino acids. From germline, CDR1 is SGHKS and CDR2 YYEKEE (reference sequence). V gave up 3 bases and J gave up 0 bases, with 6 bases separating them. DNA for the CDR3: TGTGCCAGCAGCTGGGAGTCTAACTATGGCTACACCTTC. Translation: CASSWESNYGYTF.

This clone was recorded only once. The chain joins TRBV5-1 to TRBJ2-1; 8 bases agree with TRBD1. CDR1 SGHRS and CDR2 YFSETQ come from the germline V gene. The CDR3 contains 15 residues. The V gene end was trimmed by 4 bases and the J gene end by 4 bases; junction bases not matched to a gene: 7. Here the CDR3 DNA reads TGCGCCAGCAGCAACCGGACAGGGCAATACAATGAGCAGTTCTTC. Its protein product is CASSNRTGQYNEQFF.

This sequence joins TRBV6-1 and TRBJ1-2; D unresolved. Trimming removed 0 bases from V and 2 bases from J, with 10 bases in between. Germline CDR1 reads MNHNS; CDR2 reads SASEGT. The CDR3 contains 15 residues. This CDR3 is CASSEAGRVNYGYTF. The DNA of the CDR3 is TGTGCCAGCAGTGAAGCAGGGAGGGTGAACTATGGCTACACCTTC.

V usage is TRBV27 and J usage is TRBJ1-1; 7 nucleotides agree with TRBD1. Looked up from germline, CDR1 is MNHEY and CDR2 is SMNVEV (reference sequence). The CDR3 totals 14 residues. V shed 5 bases and J 4 bases; nucleotides not matched to a gene: 7. This CDR3 is CASSGPRGSTEAFF. In DNA, the CDR3 is TGTGCCAGCAGTGGGCCCAGGGGGTCCACTGAAGCTTTCTTT.

Concerning this clone: The same CDR3 is also encoded by other DNA sequences in this sample. V is TRBV5-1 and J is TRBJ2-7, with 7 bases fitting TRBD2. This CDR3 contains 12 residues. Germline CDR1 and CDR2: SGHRS and YFSETQ. Trimming removed 4 bases from V and 7 bases from J; junction bases left unmatched: 5. The CDR3 reads CASSLGAGEQYF. CDR3 nucleotide sequence: TGCGCCAGCAGCCTCGGAGCGGGGGAGCAGTACTTC. The full variable domain, rest sourced from reference TRBV5-1 and TRBJ2-7, is KAGVTQTPRYLIKTRGQQVTLSCSPISGHRSVSWYQQTPGQGLQFLFEYFSETQRNKGNFPGRFSGRQFSNSRSEMNVSTLELGDSALYLCASSLGAGEQYFGPGTRLTVT.

The chain links TRBV9 to TRBJ1-5; D uncertain. Germline V gene lookup returns CDR1 SGDLS and CDR2 YYNGEE. V was clipped by 3 bases and J by 3 bases, with 7 bases between them. This CDR3 has 13 amino acids. DNA for the CDR3: TGTGCCAGCAGCGCCAACATCAATCAGCCCCAGCATTTT. It translates to CASSANINQPQHF.

In its sample, this clone was seen once. V is TRBV7-2 and J is TRBJ2-7; 13 bases match TRBD2. V shed 3 bases, J shed 6 bases, and the junction held 14 bases outside the gene matches. The CDR3 totals 18 residues. CDR1 SGHTA and CDR2 FQGNSA come from the germline V gene. CDR3 region: CASSLGEPGLAGAPEQYF. CDR3 coding DNA: TGTGCCAGCAGCTTGGGCGAACCTGGACTAGCGGGAGCGCCCGAGCAGTACTTC. The variable domain in full, completed from reference TRBV7-2 and TRBJ2-7, reads GAGVSQSPSNKVTEKGKDVELRCDPISGHTALYWYRQSLGQGLEFLIYFQGNSAPDKSGLPSDRFSAERTGGSVSTLTIQRTQQEDSAVYLCASSLGEPGLAGAPEQYFGPGTRLTVT.

The V gene is TRBV19, the J gene TRBJ2-7; D call uncertain. V lost 7 bases to trimming and J lost 0 bases, with 13 bases between them. Germline CDR1 LNHDA, CDR2 SQIVND (reference sequence). CDR3 length equals 14 residues. CDR3 region: CASTDPGSSYEQYF. CDR3 nucleotide sequence: TGTGCCAGTACCGATCCCGGCAGCTCCTACGAGCAGTACTTC.

The chain has TRBV4-1 and TRBJ2-5; 9 bases map to TRBD2. Germline V lookup: CDR1 MGHRA, CDR2 YSYEKL. After removal of 1 base from V and 5 bases from J, the junction contained 8 bases not matched to a gene. There are 16 residues in the CDR3. CDR3 nucleotide sequence: TGCGCCAGCAGCCAAGGGAGGCAACTAGCGGGTGAGACCCAGTACTTC. This codes for CASSQGRQLAGETQYF.

The chain joins TRBV9 to TRBJ1-6; tentative D call: TRBD1 (5 bases). The length of the CDR3 is 15 residues. Per the germline V gene, CDR1 is SGDLS and CDR2 is YYNGEE. V was cut by 7 bases and J by 7 bases, with 18 bases left in between. The CDR3 sequence is CASGREDSPNSPLHF. The CDR3 DNA reads TGTGCCAGCGGGCGGGAAGACAGCCCCAATTCACCCCTCCACTTT.